Listed below are T cell receptor beta chains from one sample, sequenced in a study of cytomegalovirus exposure and HLA in healthy donors. Method: immunoSEQ multiplex PCR; TCRdb's copy keeps in-frame clones and lacks some. The profile shows roughly 80,000 clones, over 65% of them singletons. Sequencing was carried out using PBMCs. Receptors were obtained from a woman in her thirties or forties in good health and CMV-seropositive. The CDR3 runs from the conserved cysteine through the conserved F or W. D genes are given only for firm matches. Clone size appears in some rows only: once, few, many, or a class for an expanded clone.

NA NA TRBJ1-5 TRBV4-3 TGCGCCAGCAGCCAAGACGGAGTTCAGCCCCAGCATTTT CASSQDGVQPQHF
TRBD2 few TRBJ2-3 TRBV5-1 TGCGCCAGCAATGCGGGGGGGGGCACAGATACGCAGTATTTT CASNAGGGTDTQYF
TRBD2 NA TRBJ2-1 TRBV5-1 TGCGCCAGCAGCTTGACTAGCGGGGACAATGAGCAGTTCTTC CASSLTSGDNEQFF
TRBD2 NA TRBJ2-1 TRBV14 TGTGCCAGCAGCCAAGTTGCGGGAGCCAACAATGAGCAGTTCTTC CASSQVAGANNEQFF
NA once TRBJ1-1 TRBV5-1 TGCGCCAGCAGCTCGGACCAGGGGTGGAACACTGAAGCTTTCTTT CASSSDQGWNTEAFF
NA NA TRBJ2-2 TRBV28 TGTGCAGCCCGGGGGAACACCGGGGAGCTGTTTTTT CAARGNTGELFF
TRBD2 NA TRBJ2-1 TRBV5-4 TGTGCCAGCAGCAACAAACAGACTAGCGGAGACCCCAATGAGCAGTTCTTC CASSNKQTSGDPNEQFF
TRBD1 few TRBJ2-2 TRBV28 TGTGCCAGCAGGCTAGAGGGGGCTGCGGACACCGGGGAGCTGTTTTTT CASRLEGAADTGELFF
NA NA TRBJ2-7 TRBV23-1 TGCGCCAGCCCTACCGAGCAGTACTTC CASPTEQYF
TRBD1 NA TRBJ2-1 TRBV7-2 TGTGCCAGCAGCTTTGGTGGGACAGGGCCTAATGAGCAGTTCTTC CASSFGGTGPNEQFF
TRBD1 NA TRBJ1-5 TRBV7-2 TGTGCCAGCAGCGGGACAGGCGGCGGGGGCAATCAGCCCCAGCATTTT CASSGTGGGGNQPQHF
NA NA TRBJ1-5 TRBV10-3 TGTGCCATCAGTGACGGGGGGACACAGCCCCAGCATTTT CAISDGGTQPQHF
NA NA TRBJ2-2 TRBV7-2 TGTGCCAGCAGCTTGACACCGCAGAACACCGGGGAGCTGTTTTTT CASSLTPQNTGELFF
NA NA TRBJ2-1 TRBV7-8 TGTGCCAGCAGCTTAGCGCTTAGGGGGGGGTCAAATGAGCAGTTCTTC CASSLALRGGSNEQFF